This TCR beta chain is from a study of blood T cell repertoires in COVID-19. The assay was immunoSEQ multiplex PCR, and TCRdb's table has in-frame clones only and misses some. In the table there are about 47,000 clones, roughly 89% of which are singletons. With V trimmed by 1 base and J by 10 bases, 15 bases remained unmatched. Germline CDR1 and CDR2: SQVTM and ANQGSEA. This CDR3 comprises 16 residues. Material: peripheral blood. The chain carries TRBV29-1 and TRBJ2-1; 8 bases map to TRBD2. The clonotype comes from a man in his fifties with acute or convalescent COVID-19. CDR3 region: CSVEGGREGIGGEQFF. DNA for the CDR3: TGCAGCGTTGAAGGGGGACGGGAGGGCATTGGAGGAGAGCAGTTCTTC.